A single sample gave rise to the 21 T cell receptor beta chains below, sequenced in a study of T-cell memory formation after mild COVID-19 listed by TCRdb under 2021. Library prep was done by 5' RACE. The listed sequencing device is Illumina NovaSeq 6000. TCRdb handled the public reads itself, with Q25 trimming in fastp and clone calling in MiXCR, and kept productive beta chains. CDR3 protein sequences are deduplicated, and each keeps its most common genes and DNA. Here the sample has approximately 260,000 distinct CDR3 sequences; about a sixth occur a single time. Around 23% of the sample is in the top ten clones. Sequenced sample: PBMCs or a T cell subset sorted from them (not recorded which). The origin of the receptors is a young man who had mild COVID-19 (a few samples of this study predate the infection). The sample titles of this study are shuffled in the database, so cell type and time point are left out; the donor was told from shared clones.

The genes are TRBV5-1 and TRBJ1-2, with D possibly matching TRBD1 (5 bases). Germline lookup yields CDR1 SGHRS and CDR2 YFSETQ. The V gene lost 1 base and the J gene lost 7 bases, with 20 bases spanning the gap. The CDR3 has 16 residues. In DNA, the CDR3 is TGCGCCAGCAGCTTGCGGGGGATGGATGGAATAAGTGGCTACACCTTC. Encoded protein: CASSLRGMDGISGYTF.

This chain connects TRBV9 to TRBJ1-3; D is uncertain. CDR1 and CDR2 (germline): SGDLS, YYNGEE. The CDR3 length is 16 residues. Trimming took off 0 bases at V and 0 bases at J, with 10 bases between the two ends. The CDR3 spells CASSVAAGGSGNTIYF. DNA of the CDR3: TGTGCCAGCAGCGTAGCGGCAGGCGGCTCTGGAAACACCATATATTTT.

The CDR3 DNA reads as TGTGCCAGCAGTTACGACGGACAGCCATCCTACGAGCAGTACTTC. Translating gives CASSYDGQPSYEQYF. The chain combines TRBV6-5 with TRBJ2-7; weak D call: TRBD1 (6 bases). The CDR3 loop spans 15 amino acids. The V and J ends lost 2 bases and 1 base respectively, with 12 bases between them. CDR1 and CDR2 (germline): MNHEY, SVGAGI.

The V and J genes are TRBV10-1 and TRBJ2-3; tentative D call: TRBD2 (6 bases). CDR1 and CDR2 from the germline V gene are WNHNN and SYGVQD (reference sequence). Trimming removed 2 bases from V and 3 bases from J, with 15 bases in between. There are 16 residues in the CDR3. CDR3 nucleotide sequence: TGCGCCAGCAGTGAGGACCGGGAGATGGGGACAGATACGCAGTATTTT. As protein: CASSEDREMGTDTQYF.

The V and J genes are TRBV29-1 and TRBJ2-3; TRBD1 matches 9 bases. CDR1 is SQVTM and CDR2 is ANQGSEA in the germline V gene. The J segment lost 5 bases and the V segment lost 2 bases, leaving 8 bases of the junction unmatched. The CDR3 spans 15 residues. CDR3 coding DNA: TGCAGCGTTGAAAAGGGGGACAGGGTTCAAGATACGCAGTATTTT. Translating gives CSVEKGDRVQDTQYF.

This clonotype has more than one count but fewer than ten. This sequence joins TRBV28 and TRBJ2-3, with 8 positions matching TRBD1. Germline V gene lookup returns CDR1 MDHEN and CDR2 SYDVKM. V lost 6 bases, J lost 2 bases, and 7 bases stayed unmatched. The CDR3 runs 15 residues. The CDR3 protein is CASSSGQAYTDTQYF. As DNA, the CDR3 is TGTGCCAGCAGCTCGGGACAGGCCTACACAGATACGCAGTATTTT. The full variable domain, its missing parts supplied by reference TRBV28 and TRBJ2-3, is DVKVTQSSRYLVKRTGEKVFLECVQDMDHENMFWYRQDPGLGLRLIYFSYDVKMKEKGDIPEGYSVSREKKERFSLILESASTNQTSMYLCASSSGQAYTDTQYFGPGTRLTVL.

The chain has TRBV2 and TRBJ2-1, with a weak D call TRBD1 (5 bases). Germline V gene lookup returns CDR1 SNHLY and CDR2 FYNNEI. Trimming cost V 11 bases and J 0 bases, with 14 bases left between them. The CDR3 is 14 amino acids. The CDR3 sequence is CAPGRGHSYNEQFF. DNA for the CDR3: TGTGCCCCCGGTAGGGGCCACTCCTACAATGAGCAGTTCTTC.

The gene calls are TRBV4-3 and TRBJ1-4; D is uncertain. V was pared by 0 bases and J by 7 bases, with 12 bases between. CDR1 and CDR2 from the germline V gene are LGHNA and YSLEER. The CDR3 runs 15 residues. The CDR3 sequence: CASSQEQGLIEKLFF. The CDR3 DNA is TGCGCCAGCAGCCAAGAGCAAGGTTTAATTGAAAAACTGTTTTTT.

This clonotype was detected many times. The CDR3 DNA is TGTGCCAGCAGTGAATCCCCCAGCGGGGGGGCGTATACGCAGTATTTT. This sequence encodes CASSESPSGGAYTQYF. The J gene is TRBJ2-3, the V gene TRBV2, with 10 bases matching TRBD2. The CDR3 is 16 amino acids. V lost 2 bases and J lost 7; bases outside the gene matches: 9. The germline V gene encodes CDR1 SNHLY and CDR2 FYNNEI. Based on the CDR3 plus reference TRBV2 and TRBJ2-3, the full variable domain is EPEVTQTPSHQVTQMGQEVILRCVPISNHLYFYWYRQILGQKVEFLVSFYNNEISEKSEIFDDQFSVERPDGSNFTLKIRSTKLEDSAMYFCASSESPSGGAYTQYFGPGTRLTVL.

This clonotype came up a few times. The gene calls are TRBV4-1 and TRBJ1-1; TRBD1 is a possible D gene (6 bases). From germline, CDR1 is MGHRA and CDR2 YSYEKL. Trimming cost V 1 base and J 5 bases, with 14 bases left between them. The CDR3 totals 15 residues. The CDR3 sequence is CASSQAAGVGTEAFF. CDR3 DNA: TGCGCCAGCAGCCAAGCGGCAGGGGTGGGGACTGAAGCTTTCTTT.

This clonotype was counted between two and nine times. CDR3 protein: CASSQGYDGYTF. The CDR3, as DNA: TGTGCCAGCAGCCAGGGATACGATGGCTACACCTTC. This chain connects TRBV7-2 to TRBJ1-2, with D possibly being TRBD1 (5 bases). Germline lookup yields CDR1 SGHTA and CDR2 FQGNSA. The CDR3 runs 12 residues. With 5 bases removed from V and 6 bases from J, the gap between germline ends came to 10 bases.

The CDR3 DNA is TGTGCCAGCAGCCTACCATCGGGACTCCCCGGGGATACGCAGTATTTT. This codes for CASSLPSGLPGDTQYF. The chain joins TRBV7-2 to TRBJ2-3, with a possible D match to TRBD2 (6 bases). This CDR3 comprises 16 residues. Trimming stripped 5 bases from V and 6 bases from J, with 21 bases between. Germline CDR1 and CDR2: SGHTA and FQGNSA.

The rearrangement uses TRBV20-1 and TRBJ2-3; no firm D call. The length of the CDR3 is 11 residues. Germline V lookup: CDR1 DFQATT, CDR2 SNEGSKA (reference sequence). The ends were cut back, 8 bases at V and 3 bases at J, with 9 bases in the middle. For the CDR3, the DNA is TGCAGTTGCCGGCCGACAGATACGCAGTATTTT. Translation gives CSCRPTDTQYF.

The sample holds many counts of this clonotype. The rearrangement links TRBV4-1 to TRBJ1-2; 7 bases are a match to TRBD1. The CDR3 runs to 17 residues. V lost 0 bases, J lost 5 bases, and 12 bases stayed unmatched. Germline V lookup: CDR1 MGHRA, CDR2 YSYEKL. This CDR3 is CASSQDWTGAHPYGYTF. The CDR3 nucleotides are TGCGCCAGCAGCCAAGATTGGACAGGCGCCCACCCATATGGCTACACCTTC.

The V and J genes are TRBV4-3 and TRBJ1-2; D is unclear. V was clipped by 3 bases and J by 2 bases, with 4 bases between them. This CDR3 has 12 amino acids. Per the germline V gene, CDR1 is LGHNA and CDR2 is YSLEER. The CDR3 region is CASSQRNYGYTF. The CDR3 nucleotides are TGCGCCAGCAGCCAGAGGAACTATGGCTACACCTTC.

Note on this clonotype: This may stem from a read error, because a much larger clone lies one nucleotide away. The chain links TRBV7-2 to TRBJ2-5; D perhaps matches TRBD2 (5 bases). This CDR3 spans 16 amino acids. CDR1 is SGHTA and CDR2 is FQGNSA in the germline V gene. Deletions cut 0 bases from V and 0 bases from J, with 11 bases between. The CDR3 DNA follows: TGTGCCAGCAGCTTAGCGAAGCGGCTGGACCAAGAGACCCAGTACTTC. Encoded protein: CASSLAKRLDQETQYF.

This clonotype was counted a few times. The J gene is TRBJ1-1, the V gene TRBV4-1; TRBD1 agrees at 8 bases. CDR1 and CDR2 from the germline V gene are MGHRA and YSYEKL. Trimming at V came to 5 bases and at J to 6 bases, leaving 11 bases not matched to a gene. This CDR3 is built from 15 residues. As DNA, the CDR3 is TGCGCCAGCAGCTCCTCCACAGGGGGTCGGGCTGAAGCTTTCTTT. Protein product: CASSSSTGGRAEAFF.

A few counts support this clonotype. The chain uses TRBV7-9 and TRBJ1-1; no clear D. The V end was cut by 1 base, the J end by 4 bases, with 13 bases between. The CDR3 runs 15 residues. From germline, CDR1 is SEHNR and CDR2 FQNEAQ (reference sequence). The CDR3 region has the DNA TGTGCCAGCAGCTTAGGAGGCATAAAGGCCACTGAAGCTTTCTTT. Its translation is CASSLGGIKATEAFF.

The chain is built from TRBV29-1 and TRBJ2-4, with no clear D. The CDR3 sequence is 11 residues long. Between the trimmed V and J ends, which lost 7 bases and 4 bases, there was a span of 8 bases. The germline V gene has CDR1 SQVTM and CDR2 ANQGSEA. CDR3 region: CSASGKNIQYF. Here the CDR3 DNA reads TGCAGCGCCTCTGGAAAAAACATTCAGTACTTC.

This clonotype was observed a few times. The V and J genes are TRBV7-9 and TRBJ2-5, with unresolved D. V was trimmed by 1 base and J by 3 bases, leaving 15 bases between them. This CDR3 spans 16 amino acids. Germline V gives CDR1 SEHNR, CDR2 FQNEAQ (reference sequence). The CDR3 DNA reads TGTGCCAGCAGCTTAGTGGCAACGTTCTTGGAAGAGACCCAGTACTTC. Translating it yields CASSLVATFLEETQYF.

The rearrangement links TRBV20-1 to TRBJ2-2; no clear D gene. CDR3 size: 11 residues. V was shortened by 6 bases and J by 7 bases, with 9 bases between the two germline ends. Germline V gene lookup returns CDR1 DFQATT and CDR2 SNEGSKA (reference sequence). The CDR3 DNA follows: TGCAGTGCCCCTGCCGGCGGGGAGCTGTTTTTT. It codes for CSAPAGGELFF.